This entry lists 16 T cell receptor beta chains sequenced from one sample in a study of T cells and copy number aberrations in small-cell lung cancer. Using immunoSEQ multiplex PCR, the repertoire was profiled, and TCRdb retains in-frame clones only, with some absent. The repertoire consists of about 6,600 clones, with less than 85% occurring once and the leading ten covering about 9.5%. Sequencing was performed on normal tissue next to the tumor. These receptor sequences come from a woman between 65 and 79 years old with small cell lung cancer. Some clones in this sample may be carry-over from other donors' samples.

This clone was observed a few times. For the CDR3, the DNA is TGTGCCAGCAGCCAAGGTATTGAGCGGGTCAATCCCACCTACGAGCAGTACTTC. The encoded protein is CASSQGIERVNPTYEQYF. The gene calls are TRBV14 and TRBJ2-7, with D tentatively TRBD2 (6 bases). Germline CDR1 is SGHDN and CDR2 is FVKESK. V shed 1 base and J shed 2 bases, with 21 bases lying between them. The CDR3 is 18 amino acids.

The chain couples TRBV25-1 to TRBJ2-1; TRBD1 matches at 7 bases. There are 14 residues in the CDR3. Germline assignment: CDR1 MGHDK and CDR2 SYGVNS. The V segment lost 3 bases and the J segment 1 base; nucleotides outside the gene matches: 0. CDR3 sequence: CASSETGSYNEQFF. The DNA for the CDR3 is TGTGCCAGCAGTGAGACAGGGTCCTACAATGAGCAGTTCTTC.

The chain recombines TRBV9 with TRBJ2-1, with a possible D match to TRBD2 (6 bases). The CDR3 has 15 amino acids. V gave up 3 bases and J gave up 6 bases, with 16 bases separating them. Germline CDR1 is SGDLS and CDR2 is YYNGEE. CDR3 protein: CASSGSGKVSNEQFF. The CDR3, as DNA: TGTGCCAGCAGCGGTAGCGGCAAGGTTTCCAATGAGCAGTTCTTC.

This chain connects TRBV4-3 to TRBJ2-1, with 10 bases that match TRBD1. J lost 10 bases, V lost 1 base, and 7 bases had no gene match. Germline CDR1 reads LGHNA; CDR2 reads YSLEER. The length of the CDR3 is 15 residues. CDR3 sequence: CASSQGSTGGQEQFF. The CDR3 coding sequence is TGCGCCAGCAGCCAAGGATCGACAGGGGGCCAAGAGCAGTTCTTC.

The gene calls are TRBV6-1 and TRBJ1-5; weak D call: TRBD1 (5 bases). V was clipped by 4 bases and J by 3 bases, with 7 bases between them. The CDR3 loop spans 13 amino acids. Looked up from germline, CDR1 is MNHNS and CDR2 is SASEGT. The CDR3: CASSGQINQPQHF. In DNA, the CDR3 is TGTGCCAGCAGTGGACAGATCAATCAGCCCCAGCATTTT.

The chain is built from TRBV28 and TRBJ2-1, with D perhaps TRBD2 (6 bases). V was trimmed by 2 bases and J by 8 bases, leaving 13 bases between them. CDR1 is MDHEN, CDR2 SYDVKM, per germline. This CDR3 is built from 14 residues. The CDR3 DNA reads TGTGCCAGCAGTTTAGCCGGAGGGGAGGATGAGCAGTTCTTC. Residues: CASSLAGGEDEQFF.

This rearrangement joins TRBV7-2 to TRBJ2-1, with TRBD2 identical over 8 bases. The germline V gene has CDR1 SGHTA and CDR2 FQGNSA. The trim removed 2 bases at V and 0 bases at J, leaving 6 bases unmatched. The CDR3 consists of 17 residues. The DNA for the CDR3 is TGTGCCAGCAGCTTAAAATGGGCGGGAGGCTCCTACAATGAGCAGTTCTTC. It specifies CASSLKWAGGSYNEQFF.

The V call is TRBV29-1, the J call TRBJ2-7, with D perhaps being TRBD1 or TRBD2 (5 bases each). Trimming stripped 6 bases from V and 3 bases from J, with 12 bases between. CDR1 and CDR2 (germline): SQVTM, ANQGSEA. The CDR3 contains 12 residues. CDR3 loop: CSVGDGYYEQYF. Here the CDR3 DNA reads TGCAGCGTAGGGGACGGCTACTACGAGCAGTACTTC.

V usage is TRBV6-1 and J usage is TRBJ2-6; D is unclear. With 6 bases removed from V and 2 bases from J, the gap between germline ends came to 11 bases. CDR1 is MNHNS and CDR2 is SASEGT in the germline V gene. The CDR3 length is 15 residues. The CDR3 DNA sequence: TGTGCCAGCAGCCTACCCCTTGCTGGGGCCAACGTCCTGACTTTC. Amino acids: CASSLPLAGANVLTF.

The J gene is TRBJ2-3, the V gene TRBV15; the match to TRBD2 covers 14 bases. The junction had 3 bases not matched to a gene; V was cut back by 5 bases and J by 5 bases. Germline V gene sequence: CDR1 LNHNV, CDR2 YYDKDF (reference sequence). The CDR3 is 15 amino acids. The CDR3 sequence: CATSRGTSGRDTQYF. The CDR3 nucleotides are TGTGCCACCAGCCGGGGGACTAGCGGGAGAGATACGCAGTATTTT. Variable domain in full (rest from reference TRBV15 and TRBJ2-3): DAMVIQNPRYQVTQFGKPVTLSCSQTLNHNVMYWYQQKSSQAPKLLFHYYDKDFNNEADTPDNFQSRRPNTSFCFLDIRSPGLGDTAMYLCATSRGTSGRDTQYFGPGTRLTVL.

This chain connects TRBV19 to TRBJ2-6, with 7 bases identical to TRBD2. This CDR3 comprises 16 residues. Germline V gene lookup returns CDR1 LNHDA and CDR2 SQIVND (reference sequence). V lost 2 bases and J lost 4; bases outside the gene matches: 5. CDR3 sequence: CASSINGGTGANVLTF. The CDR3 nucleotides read TGTGCCAGTAGTATAAACGGGGGGACCGGGGCCAACGTCCTGACTTTC. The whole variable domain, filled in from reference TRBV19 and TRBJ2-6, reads DGGITQSPKYLFRKEGQNVTLSCEQNLNHDAMYWYRQDPGQGLRLIYYSQIVNDFQKGDIAEGYSVSREKKESFPLTVTSAQKNPTAFYLCASSINGGTGANVLTFGAGSRLTVL.

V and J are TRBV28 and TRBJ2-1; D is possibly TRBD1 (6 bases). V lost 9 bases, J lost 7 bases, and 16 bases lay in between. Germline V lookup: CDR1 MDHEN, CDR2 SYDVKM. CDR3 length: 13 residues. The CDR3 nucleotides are TGTGCCAGTAGAGGGGGTTTTGGGAATGAGCAGTTCTTC. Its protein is CASRGGFGNEQFF.

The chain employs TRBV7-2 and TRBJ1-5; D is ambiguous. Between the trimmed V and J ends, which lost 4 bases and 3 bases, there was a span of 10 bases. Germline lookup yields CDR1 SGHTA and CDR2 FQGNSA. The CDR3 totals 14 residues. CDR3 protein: CASSSGLNNQPQHF. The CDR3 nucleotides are TGTGCCAGCAGCTCCGGACTGAACAATCAGCCCCAGCATTTT.

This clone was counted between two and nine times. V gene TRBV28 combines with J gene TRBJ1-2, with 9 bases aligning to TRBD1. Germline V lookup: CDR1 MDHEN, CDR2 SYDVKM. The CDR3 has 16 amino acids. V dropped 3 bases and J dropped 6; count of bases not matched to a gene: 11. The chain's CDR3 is CASSFFRAWDRDGYTF. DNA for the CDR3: TGTGCCAGCAGTTTTTTTCGTGCTTGGGACAGGGATGGCTACACCTTC.

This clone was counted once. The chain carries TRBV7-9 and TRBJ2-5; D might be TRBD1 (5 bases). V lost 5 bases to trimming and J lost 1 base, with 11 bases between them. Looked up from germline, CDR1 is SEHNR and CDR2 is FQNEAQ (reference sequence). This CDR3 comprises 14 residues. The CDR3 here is CASSQGAGQETQYF. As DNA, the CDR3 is TGTGCCAGCAGCCAAGGGGCTGGCCAAGAGACCCAGTACTTC.

CDR3 amino acids: CASSGSREFWETQYF. CDR3 sequence (DNA): TGTGCCAGCAGCGGATCCCGGGAGTTCTGGGAGACCCAGTACTTC. V is TRBV9 and J is TRBJ2-5; a weak D match, TRBD2 (6 bases). The germline V and J ends were trimmed by 3 bases and 5 bases, with 17 bases remaining between them. Germline values: CDR1 SGDLS, CDR2 YYNGEE. This CDR3 region has 15 residues.